This T cell receptor (beta chain) is drawn from a study of blood T cell repertoires in COVID-19. In the study overall: T cells, B-cell-depleted T cells, or PBMCs provided the cDNA or gDNA that served as material.

Clones were sequenced by immunoSEQ multiplex PCR, and TCRdb holds only the in-frame ones, with some missing. The sample yields 80,000 or so clones, roughly nine tenths seen once. This TCR was sampled from a man aged 50 to 60 with acute or convalescent COVID-19. The material sequenced was peripheral blood.

In DNA form, the CDR3 reads TGTGCCAGCAGCTCCCCCGGGACAGGGGCGAATGAGCAGTTCTTC. Its translation: CASSSPGTGANEQFF. The chain carries TRBV7-9 and TRBJ2-1, with 10 bases fitting TRBD1. Germline V gene lookup returns CDR1 SEHNR and CDR2 FQNEAQ (reference sequence). This CDR3 is built from 15 residues. Germline trimming cut 4 bases from V and 7 bases from J; bases unmatched to any gene: 7.